This note documents a single TCR beta chain sequence. This entry comes from a study of technical replicates of blood from a handful of donors. Only in-frame clones appear in the TCRdb table, and some are missing; sequencing was by immunoSEQ multiplex PCR. The table records 45,000 to 60,000 clones, 91% of them present only once. This CDR3 is built from 14 residues. In germline, CDR1 is WSHSY, CDR2 SAAADI. Trimming removed 3 bases from V and 6 bases from J; junction bases left unmatched: 4. The sample consisted of PBMCs. This sequence joins TRBV10-2 and TRBJ1-5; 8 positions match TRBD1. The sequence was collected from a human donor in good health. Some clones in this sample may be carry-over from other donors' samples. The CDR3 loop reads CASSEGQGGQPQHF. CDR3 coding DNA: TGCGCCAGCAGTGAAGGACAGGGAGGTCAGCCCCAGCATTTT.